The 12 T cell receptor beta chains given below trace back to one sample, sequenced in a study of early T cells in non-severe SARS-CoV-2 infection. TCRdb re-analysed the 5' RACE reads in MiXCR, keeping a single row per CDR3 protein. The table lists 70,000 or so distinct CDR3 sequences, roughly an eighth of them singletons. The source material was whole blood. The receptors originated from an adult who was a healthcare worker with PCR-confirmed SARS-CoV-2 infection or an uninfected control (not recorded which).

The chain links TRBV29-1 to TRBJ1-1; maybe TRBD1 (5 bases). Trimming cost V 0 bases and J 0 bases, with 17 bases left between them. CDR1 SQVTM and CDR2 ANQGSEA come from the germline V gene. The CDR3 length is 17 residues. The DNA of the CDR3 is TGCAGCGTTGAAGATCGGGATCGGGGCCCAGTGAACACTGAAGCTTTCTTT. This sequence encodes CSVEDRDRGPVNTEAFF.

This clonotype came up a few times. The rearrangement joins TRBV7-2 to TRBJ2-3, with D possibly matching TRBD1 (6 bases). This CDR3 comprises 12 residues. V gave up 10 bases and J gave up 2 bases, with 10 bases separating them. The germline CDR1 and CDR2 sequences are SGHTA and FQGNSA. This chain's CDR3 is CAIGQFTDTQYF. CDR3 bases: TGTGCCATCGGACAGTTCACAGATACGCAGTATTTT. Using reference TRBV7-2 and TRBJ2-3 for the parts outside the CDR3, the full variable domain is GAGVSQSPSNKVTEKGKDVELRCDPISGHTALYWYRQSLGQGLEFLIYFQGNSAPDKSGLPSDRFSAERTGGSVSTLTIQRTQQEDSAVYLCAIGQFTDTQYFGPGTRLTVL.

The V and J genes are TRBV3-1 and TRBJ2-3; TRBD2 matches at 11 bases. The CDR3 runs 16 residues. The J segment lost 4 bases and the V segment lost 1 base, leaving 4 bases of the junction unmatched. The germline CDR1 and CDR2 sequences are LGHDT and YNNKEL (reference sequence). DNA for the CDR3: TGTGCCAGCAGCCAAGCCGTAGCGGGGGGGGCAGATACGCAGTATTTT. Translating gives CASSQAVAGGADTQYF.

This chain joins TRBV5-6 and TRBJ2-3, with D possibly TRBD1 on 5 matching bases. The CDR3 has 16 residues. The V end was cut by 0 bases, the J end by 2 bases, with 13 bases between. The germline CDR1 and CDR2 sequences are SGHDT and YYEEEE. CDR3 protein: CASSLGSGWYTDTQYF. The DNA of the CDR3 is TGTGCCAGCAGCTTGGGGTCAGGGTGGTACACAGATACGCAGTATTTT.

This clonotype was recorded at least ten times. The CDR3 nucleotides read TGTGCCAGCAGCCGGGGACAGGACATCCAAGAGACCCAGTACTTC. Its protein product is CASSRGQDIQETQYF. This chain joins TRBV5-4 and TRBJ2-5; 8 bases are a match to TRBD1. V shed 4 bases, J shed 1 base, and the junction held 6 bases outside the gene matches. The CDR3 extends over 15 amino acids. Germline values: CDR1 SGHNT, CDR2 YYREEE (reference sequence).

The V and J genes are TRBV15 and TRBJ1-6, with TRBD1 matching over 11 bases. Germline CDR1 is LNHNV and CDR2 is YYDKDF (reference sequence). This CDR3 is 13 amino acids long. The V gene end was trimmed by 2 bases and the J gene end by 14 bases; junction bases not matched to a gene: 2. The CDR3 sequence: CATSRPGQGALHF. In nucleotides, the CDR3 is TGTGCCACCAGCAGACCGGGACAGGGGGCCCTCCACTTT.

Comment on this clonotype: This clone may be a read error of a much larger clone one base away. The rearrangement joins TRBV2 to TRBJ2-3; tentatively, D is TRBD1 or TRBD2 (5 bases each). CDR3 size: 15 residues. Germline CDR1 and CDR2: SNHLY and FYNNEI. This chain's CDR3 is CASRKPGGSTDTEYF. DNA of the CDR3: TGTGCCAGCCGCAAGCCTGGGGGAAGCACAGATACGGAGTATTTT. Based on the CDR3 plus reference TRBV2 and TRBJ2-3, the full variable domain is EPEVTQTPSHQVTQMGQEVILRCVPISNHLYFYWYRQILGQKVEFLVSFYNNEISEKSEIFDDQFSVERPDGSNFTLKIRSTKLEDSAMYFCASRKPGGSTDTEYFGPGTRLTVL.

V usage is TRBV30 and J usage is TRBJ1-2; D not certain. Looked up from germline, CDR1 is GTSNPN and CDR2 is SVGIG (reference sequence). The germline V and J ends were trimmed by 0 bases and 1 base, with 6 bases remaining between them. The CDR3 totals 13 residues. The CDR3 DNA reads TGTGCCTGGAGTGTATTGGGTAACTATGGCTACACCTTC. This encodes CAWSVLGNYGYTF.

This clonotype turned up a few times. The gene calls are TRBV29-1 and TRBJ1-1; a weak D match, TRBD1 (5 bases). CDR1 is SQVTM and CDR2 is ANQGSEA in the germline V gene. V gave up 3 bases and J gave up 4 bases, with 12 bases separating them. The CDR3 has 13 amino acids. This chain's CDR3 is CSVEGRESTEAFF. DNA for the CDR3: TGCAGCGTTGAGGGCAGGGAATCCACTGAAGCTTTCTTT.

V usage is TRBV5-1 and J usage is TRBJ2-3; 8 nucleotides agree with TRBD2. The germline V gene encodes CDR1 SGHRS and CDR2 YFSETQ. This CDR3 is built from 16 residues. V lost 1 base to trimming and J lost 4 bases; unmatched junction nucleotides: 8. The CDR3 region is CASSLMASGGADTQYF. The CDR3 nucleotides read TGCGCCAGCAGCTTGATGGCGAGCGGGGGCGCAGATACGCAGTATTTT.

The chain is built from TRBV7-9 and TRBJ1-4, with a weak D call TRBD1 (5 bases). This CDR3 spans 14 amino acids. V lost 5 bases to trimming and J lost 7 bases, with 14 bases between them. Germline CDR1 SEHNR, CDR2 FQNEAQ (reference sequence). In DNA, the CDR3 is TGTGCCAGCAGCCCCGACTGGGACGGTGAAAAACTGTTTTTT. Translating it yields CASSPDWDGEKLFF.

The chain employs TRBV29-1 and TRBJ2-3; the D is unclear. The V gene lost 7 bases and the J gene lost 1 base, with 6 bases spanning the gap. The germline CDR1 and CDR2 sequences are SQVTM and ANQGSEA. This CDR3 is built from 11 residues. CDR3 DNA: TGCAGCGGGTGGGGCACAGATACGCAGTATTTT. Translated: CSGWGTDTQYF.